This TCR beta chain was sequenced in a study of blood T cell repertoires in COVID-19. The overall study: The samples span acute and convalescent COVID-19 from the United States, Italy and Spain. From T cells, B-cell-depleted T cells, or PBMCs came the material, which was cDNA or gDNA.

Authors' processing steps: The assay estimated nucleated cells by amplifying reference gene primers. The table came from immunoSEQ multiplex PCR; TCRdb's copy has only in-frame clones and leaves some out. That table supplies the V and J calls and clone size; D and trimming were determined from the DNA. The sample includes roughly 35,000 clones, around nine tenths of them seen just once. This CDR3 is 15 amino acids long. Trimming took 7 bases from V and 5 from J; bases not matched to a gene: 11. Germline CDR1 and CDR2: MNHEY and SVGAGI. This receptor was taken from a man aged 55 to 70 with active COVID-19. J is TRBJ2-3 and V is TRBV6-5, with 8 bases identical to TRBD1. Input material: peripheral blood. The DNA for the CDR3 is TGTGCCAGCACATTTGATCGCAGGGGGCAAGATACGCAGTATTTT. This encodes CASTFDRRGQDTQYF.